In this sample, the clone carrying this TCR beta chain turned up once. This sample is part of a study of blood T cells in healthy people across ages. Next came a second PCR, run for about 7 to 12 cycles, which used a sample-barcoded 5' primer along with a J-beta primer mix. One entry per CDR3 protein results from TCRdb running MiXCR on the 5' RACE reads. The sample carries about 1.4 million distinct CDR3 sequences, around 55% recorded once. CDR1 and CDR2 from the germline V gene are SGHVT and SQSDAQ. CDR3 size: 14 residues. Trimming stripped 5 bases from V and 4 bases from J, with 14 bases between. The sample consisted of blood. The gene calls are TRBV7-4 and TRBJ2-5, with D perhaps matching TRBD2 (6 bases). This TCR came from a man younger than 35 in good health. The CDR3 DNA is TGTGCCAGCAGCGTACGCGGGGTAGGAGAGACCCAGTACTTC. Residues: CASSVRGVGETQYF.